The 21 T cell receptor beta chains below were found in one sample sequenced in a study of blood T cell repertoires in COVID-19. TCRdb keeps only in-frame clones here, not all; method: immunoSEQ multiplex PCR. The sample contains more than 150,000 clones, roughly 90% of which appear only once. Material: peripheral blood. The receptors shown here come from a man aged 60-69 years with acute or convalescent COVID-19.

The chain recombines TRBV5-1 with TRBJ1-3; TRBD1 is a possible D gene (5 bases). This CDR3 is 15 amino acids long. V lost 5 bases, J lost 0 bases, and 12 bases lay in between. Per the germline V gene, CDR1 is SGHRS and CDR2 is YFSETQ. CDR3: CASRYTGDSGNTIYF. CDR3 nucleotide sequence: TGCGCCAGCAGATATACAGGAGACTCTGGAAACACCATATATTTT.

The chain joins TRBV23-1 to TRBJ2-1; D perhaps matches TRBD2 (6 bases). TRBV23-1 is labeled an ORF, and its function is uncertain. Trimming shortened V by 4 bases and J by 0 bases, and 13 bases separated the two germline ends. The CDR3 is 16 residues long. The CDR3 loop is CASSLEIGGSYNEQFF. In DNA, the CDR3 is TGCGCCAGCAGTCTAGAGATCGGGGGCTCCTACAATGAGCAGTTCTTC.

The CDR3 reads CAISPQNQPQHF. The CDR3 coding sequence is TGTGCCATCAGTCCTCAGAATCAGCCCCAGCATTTT. The chain has TRBV10-3 and TRBJ1-5; the D is unclear. Germline assignment: CDR1 ENHRY and CDR2 SYGVKD. V lost 5 bases and J lost 4, with 6 bases in between. The CDR3 is 12 residues long.

The chain recombines TRBV5-1 with TRBJ1-4; D is uncertain. Deletions cut 1 base from V and 8 bases from J, with 12 bases between. The germline CDR1 and CDR2 sequences are SGHRS and YFSETQ. The CDR3 has 14 amino acids. The CDR3 DNA is TGCGCCAGCAGCTTGTTGGAGGGAGGGGAAAAACTGTTTTTT. Its protein product is CASSLLEGGEKLFF.

The chain couples TRBV19 to TRBJ2-1, with TRBD2 as a possible D gene (5 bases). The ends were cut back, 4 bases at V and 4 bases at J, with 20 bases in the middle. Per the germline V gene, CDR1 is LNHDA and CDR2 is SQIVND (reference sequence). This CDR3 is built from 17 residues. In DNA form, the CDR3 reads TGTGCCAGTAGTACCCCTGGACTGAAAATCTCGTACAATGAGCAGTTCTTC. It yields the protein CASSTPGLKISYNEQFF.

This chain joins TRBV5-5 and TRBJ1-4; D unresolved. Trimming stripped 0 bases from V and 8 bases from J, with 11 bases between. Germline V gene lookup returns CDR1 SGHKS and CDR2 YYEKEE (reference sequence). This CDR3 spans 14 amino acids. DNA of the CDR3: TGTGCCAGCAGCTTGGTCGGGGTTGGAGAAAAACTGTTTTTT. Protein product: CASSLVGVGEKLFF.

This chain connects TRBV7-2 to TRBJ1-1, with D maybe TRBD1 (5 bases). The CDR3 extends over 14 amino acids. V gave up 3 bases and J gave up 3 bases, with 11 bases separating them. Per germline, CDR1 SGHTA and CDR2 FQGNSA. CDR3 loop: CASSFRGVDTEAFF. In DNA form, the CDR3 reads TGTGCCAGCAGCTTTAGGGGCGTGGACACTGAAGCTTTCTTT.

J is TRBJ2-3 and V is TRBV5-1, with 7 bases identical to TRBD2. The CDR3 is made up of 19 amino acids. CDR1 is SGHRS, CDR2 YFSETQ, per germline. V dropped 3 bases and J dropped 2; count of bases not matched to a gene: 18. The CDR3 loop reads CASSYFTPRGGGSTDTQYF. The CDR3 bases are TGCGCCAGCAGCTATTTTACTCCTAGGGGCGGGGGATCCACAGATACGCAGTATTTT.

This chain connects TRBV6-5 to TRBJ1-1, with TRBD1 matching over 8 bases. J was trimmed by 3 bases and V by 10 bases; bases with no gene match: 10. The CDR3 spans 14 residues. CDR1 is MNHEY and CDR2 is SVGAGI in the germline V gene. Here the CDR3 reads CATTNTGGDTEAFF. The CDR3 region has the DNA TGTGCCACCACGAACACAGGGGGGGACACTGAAGCTTTCTTT.

This clone showed up just a few times. The rearrangement joins TRBV4-2 to TRBJ2-5, with TRBD2 as a possible D gene (5 bases). V was cut by 0 bases and J by 1 base, with 9 bases left in between. There are 15 residues in the CDR3. The germline V gene encodes CDR1 LGHNA and CDR2 YNFKEQ. The CDR3 protein is CASSQDGVIQETQYF. CDR3 nucleotides: TGTGCCAGCAGCCAAGACGGGGTAATCCAAGAGACCCAGTACTTC.

The rearrangement uses TRBV4-2 and TRBJ1-2; D is ambiguous. The V end was cut by 0 bases, the J end by 4 bases, with 6 bases between. The CDR3 has 13 amino acids. CDR1 is LGHNA, CDR2 YNFKEQ, per germline. The CDR3 loop reads CASSQDLVYGYTF. CDR3 in DNA: TGTGCCAGCAGCCAAGATCTCGTCTATGGCTACACCTTC.

V gene TRBV2 combines with J gene TRBJ2-2; 14 nucleotides line up with TRBD2. The CDR3 sequence is 16 residues long. Germline CDR1 and CDR2: SNHLY and FYNNEI. Trimming at V came to 9 bases and at J to 0 bases, leaving 3 bases not matched to a gene. CDR3 DNA: TGTGCCAGTGGACTAGCGGGGGGCCCGAACACCGGGGAGCTGTTTTTT. This encodes CASGLAGGPNTGELFF.

The chain is built from TRBV11-2 and TRBJ1-5, with D uncertain. Germline V gene data show CDR1 as SGHAT and CDR2 as FQNNGV. The V end was cut by 5 bases, the J end by 6 bases, with 17 bases between. The CDR3 loop spans 15 amino acids. The CDR3 loop is CASSPSPVAGQPQHF. As DNA, the CDR3 is TGTGCCAGCAGCCCGTCGCCGGTGGCAGGTCAGCCCCAGCATTTT.

The gene calls are TRBV7-3 and TRBJ1-2; 7 bases match TRBD1. This CDR3 comprises 15 residues. The germline gives CDR1 SGHTA, CDR2 FQGTGA. V shed 1 base and J 7 bases; nucleotides not matched to a gene: 9. For the CDR3, the DNA is TGTGCCAGCAGCTTAAATCTTAACAGGGGAAGTGGCTACACCTTC. Translating it yields CASSLNLNRGSGYTF.

The rearrangement joins TRBV7-9 to TRBJ1-4; D unresolved. This CDR3 is 14 amino acids long. V gave up 5 bases and J gave up 7 bases, with 14 bases separating them. Germline lookup yields CDR1 SEHNR and CDR2 FQNEAQ (reference sequence). CDR3 DNA sequence: TGTGCCAGCAGCCTCGGGTCGACGGGTGAAAAACTGTTTTTT. Its translation: CASSLGSTGEKLFF.

This sequence joins TRBV5-1 and TRBJ2-7; 7 bases are a match to TRBD1. The junction had 4 bases not matched to a gene; V was cut back by 4 bases and J by 3 bases. The CDR3 has 13 residues. Germline V CDR1 and CDR2: SGHRS, YFSETQ. In DNA form, the CDR3 reads TGCGCCAGCAGCCCGGGACAGAGCTACGAGCAGTACTTC. It encodes CASSPGQSYEQYF.

This chain joins TRBV24-1 and TRBJ1-2, with 8 bases identical to TRBD1. V lost 4 bases and J lost 5; bases outside the gene matches: 8. CDR1 is KGHDR, CDR2 SFDVKD, per germline. This CDR3 spans 15 amino acids. The CDR3 DNA follows: TGTGCCACCAGTGACGATGGACAGGGTGAATATGGCTACACCTTC. Protein product: CATSDDGQGEYGYTF.

This chain joins TRBV7-2 and TRBJ2-7; 8 bases match TRBD2. The V gene's germline CDR1 is SGHTA and CDR2 FQGNSA. The CDR3 has 13 amino acids. The J segment lost 5 bases and the V segment lost 4 bases, leaving 4 bases of the junction unmatched. DNA for the CDR3: TGTGCCAGCAGCTCGGGGGGGGGCGACGAGCAGTACTTC. It specifies CASSSGGGDEQYF. The full variable domain, with the rest looked up from reference TRBV7-2 and TRBJ2-7, is GAGVSQSPSNKVTEKGKDVELRCDPISGHTALYWYRQSLGQGLEFLIYFQGNSAPDKSGLPSDRFSAERTGGSVSTLTIQRTQQEDSAVYLCASSSGGGDEQYFGPGTRLTVT.

V is TRBV12-3 or TRBV12-4 and J is TRBJ1-1; 7 nucleotides agree with TRBD1. This CDR3 has 13 amino acids. Losses at the gene ends were 4 bases for V and 4 bases for J; bases not matched to a gene: 3. CDR3 sequence reads: CASSSTGITEAFF. The CDR3 DNA reads as TGTGCCAGCAGTTCGACAGGGATCACTGAAGCTTTCTTT.

The genes are TRBV7-9 and TRBJ1-2, with D perhaps matching TRBD1 (5 bases). The CDR3 sequence is 15 residues long. The ends were cut back, 4 bases at V and 4 bases at J, with 16 bases in the middle. The V gene's germline CDR1 is SEHNR and CDR2 FQNEAQ (reference sequence). The CDR3 reads CASSYLSGEFYGYTF. CDR3 bases: TGTGCCAGCAGCTATTTGTCGGGGGAATTCTATGGCTACACCTTC.

A few counts support this clone. The V call is TRBV7-2, the J call TRBJ2-3; D is uncertain. V was shortened by 2 bases and J by 6 bases, with 9 bases between the two germline ends. CDR3 length equals 13 residues. Germline V gene sequence: CDR1 SGHTA, CDR2 FQGNSA. DNA of the CDR3: TGTGCCAGCAGCTTATATGGTGCGGATACGCAGTATTTT. Protein product: CASSLYGADTQYF.